This record concerns one T cell receptor beta chain sequence. No antigen is known for it. The record originates from a study of vaccination and CD4 T cells after COVID-19. An Oncomine TCR Beta short-read assay was used to sequence the DNA from cultured CD4+ T cells. Each CDR3 protein is one row after TCRdb ran MiXCR on the PCR reads. Seen here are some 9,100 distinct CDR3 sequences, roughly 64% observed once, and the top ten hold 26%. Stated treatment: roughly 11-day PBMC culture with coronavirus spike peptide pools or control peptides (ViraFEST assay). Trimming took off 3 bases at V and 4 bases at J, with 12 bases between the two ends. Germline CDR1 SNHLY, CDR2 FYNNEI. The length of the CDR3 is 14 residues.

This rearrangement joins TRBV2 to TRBJ1-1; perhaps TRBD1 as D (5 bases). The TCR comes from a human donor who had recovered from COVID-19. Sequencing was performed on CD4+ T cells from blood, cultured in vitro. CDR3 in DNA: TGTGCCAGCAGTGAGGAGGGACCCCCCACTGAAGCTTTCTTT. Translated: CASSEEGPPTEAFF.